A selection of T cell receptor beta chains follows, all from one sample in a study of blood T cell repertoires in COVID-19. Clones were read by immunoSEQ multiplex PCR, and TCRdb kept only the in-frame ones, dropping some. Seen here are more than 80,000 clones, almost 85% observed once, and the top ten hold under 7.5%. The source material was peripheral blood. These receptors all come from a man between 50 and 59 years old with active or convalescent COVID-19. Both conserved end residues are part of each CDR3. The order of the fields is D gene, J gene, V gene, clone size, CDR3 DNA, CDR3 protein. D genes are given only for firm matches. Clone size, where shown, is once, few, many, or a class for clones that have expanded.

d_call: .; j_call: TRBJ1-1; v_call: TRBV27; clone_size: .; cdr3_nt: TGTGCCAGCAGTCCCGGACAGCCCACTGAAGCTTTCTTT; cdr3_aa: CASSPGQPTEAFF
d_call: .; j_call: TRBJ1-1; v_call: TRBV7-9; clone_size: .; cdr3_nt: TGTGCCAGCAGCGGGGGCAGGTCTGAAGCTTTCTTT; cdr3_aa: CASSGGRSEAFF
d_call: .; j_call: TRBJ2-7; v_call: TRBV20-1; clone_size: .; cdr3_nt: TGCAGTGCTGGGACTTCATACGAGCAGTACTTC; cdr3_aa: CSAGTSYEQYF
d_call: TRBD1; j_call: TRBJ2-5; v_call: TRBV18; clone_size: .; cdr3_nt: TGTGCCAGCTCACCACCGAACAGGGGGAACTTCCAAGAGACCCAGTACTTC; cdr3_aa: CASSPPNRGNFQETQYF
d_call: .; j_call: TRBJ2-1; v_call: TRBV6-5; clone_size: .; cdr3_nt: TGTGCCAGCACGAGGGTGGGCGATGAGCAGTTCTTC; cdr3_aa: CASTRVGDEQFF
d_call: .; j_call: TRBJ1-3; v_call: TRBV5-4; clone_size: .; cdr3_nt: TGTGCCAGCAGCTTCGGAGGGGCGATAGGAAACACCATATATTTT; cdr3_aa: CASSFGGAIGNTIYF
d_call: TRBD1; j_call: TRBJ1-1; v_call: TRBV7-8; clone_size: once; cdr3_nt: TGTGCCAGCAGCACGGGACAGGGGTTGAACACTGAAGCTTTCTTT; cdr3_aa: CASSTGQGLNTEAFF
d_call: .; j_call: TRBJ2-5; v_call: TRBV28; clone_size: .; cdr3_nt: TGTGCCAGCAGTCCCCTCGGGGTAGGTGTAGAGACCCAGTACTTC; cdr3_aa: CASSPLGVGVETQYF
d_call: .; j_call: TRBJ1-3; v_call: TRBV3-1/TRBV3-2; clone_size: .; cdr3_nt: TGTGCCAGCAGCCAAGATGGATTGGGCCTCTCTGGAAACACCATATATTTT; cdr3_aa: CASSQDGLGLSGNTIYF
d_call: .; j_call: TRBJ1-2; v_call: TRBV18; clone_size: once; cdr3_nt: TGTGCCAGCTCACCACCGGGGACACCCTATGGCTACACCTTC; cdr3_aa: CASSPPGTPYGYTF
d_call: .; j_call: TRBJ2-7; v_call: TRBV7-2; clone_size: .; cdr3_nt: TGTGCCAGCAGCCCCGGCGGCTACGAGCAGTACTTC; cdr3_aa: CASSPGGYEQYF
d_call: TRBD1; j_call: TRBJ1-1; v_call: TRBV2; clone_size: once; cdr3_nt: TGTGCCAGCTGGGACAGGGGGCGAACTGAAGCTTTCTTT; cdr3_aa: CASWDRGRTEAFF
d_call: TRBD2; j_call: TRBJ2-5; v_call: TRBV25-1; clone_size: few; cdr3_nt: TGTGCCAGCAGTGAGCGGGGGGGGGACGAGACCCAGTACTTC; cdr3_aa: CASSERGGDETQYF
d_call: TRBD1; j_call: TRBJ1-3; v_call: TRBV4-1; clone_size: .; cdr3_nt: TGCGCCAGCAGCCAGGCCGGGACAGGGGTGAGAAACACCATATATTTT; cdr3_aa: CASSQAGTGVRNTIYF
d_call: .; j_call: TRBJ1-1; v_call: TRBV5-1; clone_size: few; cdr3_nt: TGCGCCAGCAGCGGGGAAGGGGACACTGAAGCTTTCTTT; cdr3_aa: CASSGEGDTEAFF
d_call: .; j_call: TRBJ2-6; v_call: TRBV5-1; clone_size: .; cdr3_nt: TGCGCCAGCAGCGGCACAAGGGGTGGGGACACTTTCTCTGGGGCCAACGTCCTGACTTTC; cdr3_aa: CASSGTRGGDTFSGANVLTF
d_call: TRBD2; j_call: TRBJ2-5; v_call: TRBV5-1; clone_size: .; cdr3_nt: TGCGCCAGCAGCCAGCAAGTACTAGCGGGCGTCCTCCAAGAGACCCAGTACTTC; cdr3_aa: CASSQQVLAGVLQETQYF
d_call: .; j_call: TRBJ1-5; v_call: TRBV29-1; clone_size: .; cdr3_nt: TGCAGCCCTCGCTGCGACGGTGGGGCGCAGCCCCAGCATTTT; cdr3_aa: CSPRCDGGAQPQHF
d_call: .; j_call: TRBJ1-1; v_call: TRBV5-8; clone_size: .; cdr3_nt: TGTGCCAGCAGCTCAACTAGGTCTGAAGCTTTCTTT; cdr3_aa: CASSSTRSEAFF
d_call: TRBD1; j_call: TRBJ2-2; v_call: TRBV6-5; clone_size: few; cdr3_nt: TGTGCCAGCAGTTACTCAGGGGGCGGGACCGGGGAGCTGTTTTTT; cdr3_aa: CASSYSGGGTGELFF
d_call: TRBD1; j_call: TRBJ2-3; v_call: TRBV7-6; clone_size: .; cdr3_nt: TGTGCCAGCAGCCAACGACAGGGAACAGATACGCAGTATTTT; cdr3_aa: CASSQRQGTDTQYF
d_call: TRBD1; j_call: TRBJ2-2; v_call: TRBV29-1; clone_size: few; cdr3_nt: TGCAGCGTTGGGACAGGGCACACCGGGGAGCTGTTTTTT; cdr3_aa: CSVGTGHTGELFF
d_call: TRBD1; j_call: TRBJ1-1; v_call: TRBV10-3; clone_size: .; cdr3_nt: TGTGCCATCAGTGGGACAGGGGCTGAAGCTTTCTTT; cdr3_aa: CAISGTGAEAFF
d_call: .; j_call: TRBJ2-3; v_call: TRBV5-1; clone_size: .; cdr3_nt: TGCGCCAGCAGCTTGATTACAGGGAGCACAGATACGCAGTATTTT; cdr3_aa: CASSLITGSTDTQYF
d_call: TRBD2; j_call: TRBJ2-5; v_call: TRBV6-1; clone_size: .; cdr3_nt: TGTGCCAGCAGTGAACAGGTAGCGGGGGGGTCCGAGACCCAGTACTTC; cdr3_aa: CASSEQVAGGSETQYF
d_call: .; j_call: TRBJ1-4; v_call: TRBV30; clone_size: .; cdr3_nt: TGTGCCTGGAGCCGGATTTCTCGAGGTACTAATGAAAAACTGTTTTTT; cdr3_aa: CAWSRISRGTNEKLFF
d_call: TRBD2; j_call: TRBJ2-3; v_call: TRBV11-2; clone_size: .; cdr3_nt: TGTGCCAGCAGCTGGACGTTAGGCGGGGGAAGCACAGATACGCAGTATTTT; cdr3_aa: CASSWTLGGGSTDTQYF
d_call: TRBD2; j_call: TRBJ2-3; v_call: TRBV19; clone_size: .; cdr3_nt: TGTGCCAGTAGTACTAGCGGAGGCACAGATACGCAGTATTTT; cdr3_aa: CASSTSGGTDTQYF
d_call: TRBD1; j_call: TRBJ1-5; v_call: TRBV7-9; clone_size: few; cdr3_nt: TGTGCCAGCAGCTCAGGGGGACAGACAAATCAGCCCCAGCATTTT; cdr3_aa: CASSSGGQTNQPQHF
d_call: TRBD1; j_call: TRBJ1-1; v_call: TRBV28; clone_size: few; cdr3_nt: TGTGCCAGCAGTTTATCCACAGGGGGCTGGACTGAAGCTTTCTTT; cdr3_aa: CASSLSTGGWTEAFF
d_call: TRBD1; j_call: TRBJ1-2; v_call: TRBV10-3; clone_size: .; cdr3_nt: TGTGCCACCGCGACAGGGGGACCTAACTATGGCTACACCTTC; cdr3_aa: CATATGGPNYGYTF
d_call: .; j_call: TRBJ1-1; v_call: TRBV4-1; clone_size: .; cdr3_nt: TGCGCCAGCAGCCAAGATAGAGACAGGGAAGCTTTCTTT; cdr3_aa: CASSQDRDREAFF
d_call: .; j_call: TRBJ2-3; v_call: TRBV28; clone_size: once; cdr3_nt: TGTGCCAGCAGTTCGCAGGGCACAGATACGCAGTATTTT; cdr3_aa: CASSSQGTDTQYF
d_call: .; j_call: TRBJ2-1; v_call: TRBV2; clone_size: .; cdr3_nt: TGTGCCACCCAGCCAAGGCAGGGGGGATTCAATGAGCAGTTCTTC; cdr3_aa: CATQPRQGGFNEQFF
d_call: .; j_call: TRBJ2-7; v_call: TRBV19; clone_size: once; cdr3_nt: TGTGCCAGTAGTATAGTAGACACCCCCTACGAGCAGTACTTC; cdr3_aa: CASSIVDTPYEQYF
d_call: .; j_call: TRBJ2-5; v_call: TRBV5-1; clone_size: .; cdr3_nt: TGCGCCAGCAGCCCAAGGGAGCCGGAGACCCAGTACTTC; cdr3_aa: CASSPREPETQYF
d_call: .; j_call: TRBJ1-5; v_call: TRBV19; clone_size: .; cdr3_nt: TGTGCCAGTAGAGAGGCCGGGAGTCATTATCAGCCCCAGCATTTT; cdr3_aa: CASREAGSHYQPQHF
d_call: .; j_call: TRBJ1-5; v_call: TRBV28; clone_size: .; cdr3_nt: TGTGCCAGCAGTACCCCGGGATTCAATCAGCCCCAGCATTTT; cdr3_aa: CASSTPGFNQPQHF
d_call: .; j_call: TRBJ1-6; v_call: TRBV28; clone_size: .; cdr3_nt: TGTGCCAGCAGTTTATTGGGGGGAGGGATTGGTTCACCCCTCCACTTT; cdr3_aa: CASSLLGGGIGSPLHF
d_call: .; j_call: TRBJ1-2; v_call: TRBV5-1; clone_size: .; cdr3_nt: TGCGCCAGCAGCTTGGGACAGATTAACTATGGCTACACCTTC; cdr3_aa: CASSLGQINYGYTF
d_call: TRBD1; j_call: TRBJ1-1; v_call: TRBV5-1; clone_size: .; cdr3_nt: TGCGCCAGCAGCTTGGACAGGGGTGGGGTCGAAGCTTTCTTT; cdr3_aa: CASSLDRGGVEAFF
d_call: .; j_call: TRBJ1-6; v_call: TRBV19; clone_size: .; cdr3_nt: TGTGCCAGTAGTATACAGACGGGGGGTGAATGGGATTCACCCCTCCACTTT; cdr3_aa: CASSIQTGGEWDSPLHF